Listed below are T cell receptor beta chains from one sample, sequenced in a study of T-cell memory formation after mild COVID-19. TCRdb used MiXCR to reprocess the 5' RACE reads, holding one entry per CDR3 protein. This sample has over 400,000 distinct CDR3 sequences, with about 22% found just once. Source material: PBMCs or a T cell subset sorted from them (not recorded which). All receptors derive from an adult woman who had mild COVID-19 (a few samples of this study predate the infection). Cell type and time point are not known. Each CDR3 is given with its conserved first and last residue. A D gene is named only where the DNA matches it firmly.

V,D,J,CDR3
TRBV12-3/TRBV12-4,TRBD2,TRBJ2-3,CASSSSGRADTQYF
TRBV7-9,-,TRBJ1-1,CASSFGPGGTEAFF
TRBV27,TRBD1,TRBJ2-2,CASSSRGRVGELFF
TRBV4-3,TRBD2,TRBJ2-5,CASSQTGTSGETQYF
TRBV20-1,TRBD1,TRBJ1-3,CSARTGGSGNTIYF
TRBV6-2/TRBV6-3,-,TRBJ2-4,CASSYGRGRSNIQYF
TRBV15,TRBD1,TRBJ2-5,CATRDRAFTRETQYF
TRBV12-3/TRBV12-4,TRBD1,TRBJ2-5,CASSSGQGVRETQYF
TRBV14,-,TRBJ1-1,CASSQGILTEAFF
TRBV5-4,TRBD1,TRBJ1-1,CASRGGQLGDTEAFF
TRBV29-1,-,TRBJ2-5,CSVEWGEETQYF
TRBV7-9,-,TRBJ2-7,CASSTEGFYEQYF
TRBV5-1,-,TRBJ2-1,CASSPSDRQSNEQFF
TRBV11-2,-,TRBJ1-5,CASSLEAGQPGQPQHF
TRBV5-1,-,TRBJ1-2,CASSLQSYGYTF
TRBV11-2,TRBD1,TRBJ2-7,CASSPPGQTYYEQYF
TRBV3-1,-,TRBJ2-7,CASSQGTASYEQYF
TRBV7-3,TRBD2,TRBJ2-1,CASSFNHGLAGGPWNEQFF
TRBV18,-,TRBJ1-5,CASSPTKDQPQHF
TRBV27,-,TRBJ2-2,CASSFDLTTGELFF
TRBV24-1,-,TRBJ2-7,CATSDLKERQYF
TRBV5-1,-,TRBJ2-7,CASSSFYVTPGGGSYEQYF
TRBV27,-,TRBJ2-7,CASSSLSDEQYF
TRBV4-1,-,TRBJ1-1,CASSPLQGSTEAFF
TRBV4-2,-,TRBJ1-4,CASSQDHAVGTNEKLFF
TRBV5-4,-,TRBJ1-1,CASSPVTKDTEAFF
TRBV7-6,TRBD2,TRBJ2-4,CASSSGGRGEALAKNIQYF
TRBV20-1,TRBD2,TRBJ2-2,CSAPLRSGVGDTGELFF
TRBV9,-,TRBJ2-3,CASSVVSAPTDTQYF
TRBV18,TRBD1,TRBJ2-1,CASSPRQGALDYNEQFF
TRBV7-9,TRBD1,TRBJ2-7,CASSLVLRDRDYEQYF
TRBV10-3,-,TRBJ2-3,CATLTELYGTDTQYF
TRBV7-2,TRBD2,TRBJ2-1,CASSLAWEGGLHEQFF
TRBV15,-,TRBJ1-5,CATSRAGNSNQPQHF
TRBV29-1,-,TRBJ1-1,CSASWAEAFF
TRBV24-1,TRBD2,TRBJ2-1,CATSGSGLAGMQFF
TRBV4-3,TRBD2,TRBJ2-2,CASSQEAGLAGFTGELFF
TRBV28,-,TRBJ2-5,CASSAARVRETQYF
TRBV7-9,-,TRBJ2-3,CASSQIADTQYF
TRBV12-3/TRBV12-4,-,TRBJ2-5,CASSLGTKETQYF
TRBV2,-,TRBJ1-5,CASSWTRELQPQHF
TRBV20-1,TRBD1,TRBJ2-5,CSQGDRALETQYF
TRBV6-2/TRBV6-3,-,TRBJ2-7,CASSGGVYEQYF
TRBV12-3/TRBV12-4,-,TRBJ1-4,CASSTGPREKLFF